This entry is about one T cell receptor (beta chain). Clones were read by immunoSEQ multiplex PCR, and TCRdb kept only the in-frame ones, dropping some. The sample lists fewer than 250,000 clones, 84% occurring once. The data belong to a study of blood T cell repertoires in COVID-19. This CDR3 region has 14 residues. Trimming removed 4 bases at V and 2 bases at J, with 9 bases between. CDR1 and CDR2 from the germline V gene are MDHEN and SYDVKM. V usage is TRBV28 and J usage is TRBJ2-4, with D possibly being TRBD2 (5 bases). The sequencing sample was made of peripheral blood. The source is a human donor in a cohort sampled during active COVID-19. The chain's CDR3 is CASSSSGTKNIQYF. DNA of the CDR3: TGTGCCAGCAGTTCGTCGGGAACCAAAAACATTCAGTACTTC.